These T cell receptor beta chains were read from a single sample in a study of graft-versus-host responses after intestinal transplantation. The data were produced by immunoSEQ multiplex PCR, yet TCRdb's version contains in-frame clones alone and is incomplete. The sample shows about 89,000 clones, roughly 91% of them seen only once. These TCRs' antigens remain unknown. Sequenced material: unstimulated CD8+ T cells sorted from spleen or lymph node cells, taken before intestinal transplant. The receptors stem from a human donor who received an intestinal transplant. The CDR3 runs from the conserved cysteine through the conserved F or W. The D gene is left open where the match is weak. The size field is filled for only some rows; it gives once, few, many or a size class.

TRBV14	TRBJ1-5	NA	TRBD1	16	TGTGCCAGCAGTCACTTGGGGCAGGGGGTGTCTCAGCCCCAGCATTTT	CASSHLGQGVSQPQHF
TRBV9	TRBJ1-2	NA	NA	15	TGTGCCAGCAGCGTTGCCTCGCAGGGCAACTATGGCTACACCTTC	CASSVASQGNYGYTF
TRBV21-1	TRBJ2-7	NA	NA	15	TGTGCCAGCAGCAAACGCCTCGGGAGCAACTACGAGCAGTACTTC	CASSKRLGSNYEQYF
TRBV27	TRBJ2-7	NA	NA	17	TGTGCCAGCAGTTTAGGGGGGACAGCCACGAGCTCCTACGAGCAGTACTTC	CASSLGGTATSSYEQYF
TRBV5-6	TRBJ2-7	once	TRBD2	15	TGTGCCAGCAGCCTACTAGCGGGGGCCCCCTACGAGCAGTACTTC	CASSLLAGAPYEQYF
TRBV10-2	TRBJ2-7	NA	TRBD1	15	TGCGCCAGCAGGGAGACAGGGTTCGGCTCCTACGAGCAGTACTTC	CASRETGFGSYEQYF
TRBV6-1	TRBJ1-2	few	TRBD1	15	TGTGCCAGCAGTGAAGATCCAGGGGGCGCGGATGGCTACACCTTC	CASSEDPGGADGYTF
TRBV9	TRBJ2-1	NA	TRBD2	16	TGTGCCAGCAGCGTCGGCGGGGGTTCCTCCTACAATGAGCAGTTCTTC	CASSVGGGSSYNEQFF
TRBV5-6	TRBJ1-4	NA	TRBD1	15	TGTGCCAGCAGCCTTCGGACAGGGGGAATAGAAAAACTGTTTTTT	CASSLRTGGIEKLFF
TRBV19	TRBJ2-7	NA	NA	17	TGTGCCAGTAACGGAATTTACAGGGTACTTTCTTCCTACGAGCAGTACTTC	CASNGIYRVLSSYEQYF
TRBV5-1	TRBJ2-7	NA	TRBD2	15	TGCGCCAGCAGCTCACTAGCGGGGGGGCCAAACGAGCAGTACTTC	CASSSLAGGPNEQYF
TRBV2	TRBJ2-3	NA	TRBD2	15	TGTGCCAGCAGTGAATTGGGAGGACTAGTGAATACGCAGTATTTT	CASSELGGLVNTQYF
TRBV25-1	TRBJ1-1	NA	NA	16	TGTGCCAGCAGCCCCGACAGTCCCCTACTTAACACTGAAGCTTTCTTT	CASSPDSPLLNTEAFF
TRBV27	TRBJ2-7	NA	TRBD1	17	TGTGCCAGCAGTTCCGAAACAGGGGCGGGCTTCTTGAAGGAGCAGTACTTC	CASSSETGAGFLKEQYF
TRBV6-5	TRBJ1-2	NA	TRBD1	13	TGTGCCAGCAGTATCGACAGGGGGCTAGGCTACACCTTC	CASSIDRGLGYTF
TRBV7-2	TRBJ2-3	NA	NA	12	TGTGCCAGCAGCTTTCTTACAGATACGCAGTATTTT	CASSFLTDTQYF
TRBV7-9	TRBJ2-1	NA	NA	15	TGTGCCAGCAGCTTCAGGGCAGGGCGAGTCCATGAGCAGTTCTTC	CASSFRAGRVHEQFF
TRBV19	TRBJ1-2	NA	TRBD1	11	TGTGCCAGACCCGGGACAGGGGGCTACACCTTC	CARPGTGGYTF
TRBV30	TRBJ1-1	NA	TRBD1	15	TGTGCCTGGAGTGTACTCAAGGGGGCGAGCACTGAAGCTTTCTTT	CAWSVLKGASTEAFF
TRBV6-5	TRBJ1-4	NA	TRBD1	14	TGTGCCAGCAGTTACTCAGGGACAGTTGAAAAACTGTTTTTT	CASSYSGTVEKLFF
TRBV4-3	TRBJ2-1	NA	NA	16	TGCGCCAGCAGCCAAGATATCACAGGACTAAACAATGAGCAGTTCTTC	CASSQDITGLNNEQFF
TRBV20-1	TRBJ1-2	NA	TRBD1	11	TGCAGTGCCCCAGGGGGCAGAGGCTACACCTTC	CSAPGGRGYTF
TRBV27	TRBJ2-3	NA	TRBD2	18	TGTGCCAGCAGTTTATCGTCGGAGTCGGGGGGGCTTAGAGATACGCAGTATTTT	CASSLSSESGGLRDTQYF
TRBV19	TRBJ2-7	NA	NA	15	TGTGCCAGTAGTCCCGCCTTCGACGACTACTACGAGCAGTACTTC	CASSPAFDDYYEQYF
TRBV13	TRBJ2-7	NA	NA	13	TGTGCCAGCAGCTTAGAAGACAGCTACGAGCAGTACTTC	CASSLEDSYEQYF
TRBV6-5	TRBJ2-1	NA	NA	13	TGTGCCAGCAGTTACGGCGGGCCCAATGAGCAGTTCTTC	CASSYGGPNEQFF
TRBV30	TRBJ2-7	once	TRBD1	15	TGTGCCTGGAGTGTTACAGGGGGGAGCTCCTACGAGCAGTACTTC	CAWSVTGGSSYEQYF
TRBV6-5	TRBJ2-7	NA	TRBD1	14	TGTGCCAGCAGGTCCGGGACAGCAAGCTACGAGCAGTACTTC	CASRSGTASYEQYF
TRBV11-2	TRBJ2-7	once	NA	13	TGTGCCAGCAGCTTAATGAACACGTACGAGCAGTACTTC	CASSLMNTYEQYF